Listed here are 9 T cell receptor beta chains from one sample, sequenced in a study of T cell repertoires in cytomegalovirus infection (dated by TCRdb to the late 2010s). Sequencing used an Illumina HiSeq 1500. TCRdb cleaned the public reads at Q25 with fastp, built clones with MiXCR and kept in-frame beta chains. Every distinct CDR3 protein forms one entry, paired with its most common genes and DNA. The sample table holds approximately 140,000 distinct CDR3 sequences, of which roughly a quarter were seen once. Roughly 35% of the sample belongs to the ten largest clones. These receptors' targets are unknown. The sequencing sample was made of PBMCs, sequenced either directly or after in vitro stimulation (not recorded which). The receptors here all came from a human donor in good health (CMV status not recorded). Some clones in this sample may be carry-over from other donors' samples.

This clonotype was seen many times. CDR3 loop: CASSEESQGAYYEQYF. The CDR3 nucleotides are TGTGCCAGCAGCGAAGAATCGCAGGGGGCCTACTACGAGCAGTACTTC. This rearrangement joins TRBV9 to TRBJ2-7, with 8 bases fitting TRBD1. With V trimmed by 3 bases and J by 3 bases, 11 bases remained unmatched. Germline V CDR1 and CDR2: SGDLS, YYNGEE. The CDR3 consists of 16 residues. The full variable domain, rest sourced from reference TRBV9 and TRBJ2-7, is DSGVTQTPKHLITATGQRVTLRCSPRSGDLSVYWYQQSLDQGLQFLIQYYNGEERAKGNILERFSAQQFPDLHSELNLSSLELGDSALYFCASSEESQGAYYEQYFGPGTRLTVT.

This clonotype showed up many times. The chain has TRBV7-6 and TRBJ2-7, with TRBD2 matching over 10 bases. The CDR3 totals 21 residues. CDR1 is SGHVS, CDR2 FNYEAQ, per germline. V lost 2 bases, J lost 2 bases, and 21 bases stayed unmatched. DNA of the CDR3: TGTGCCAGCAGCTTATATATTCTAGCGGGAGACTTAAATCAGCTAACCTACGAGCAGTACTTC. It yields the protein CASSLYILAGDLNQLTYEQYF.

This clonotype has only a few counts. The V gene is TRBV27, the J gene TRBJ1-6, with D maybe TRBD1 (5 bases). Germline CDR1 reads MNHEY; CDR2 reads SMNVEV (reference sequence). The CDR3 loop spans 16 amino acids. Trimming removed 7 bases at V and 7 bases at J, with 20 bases between. The CDR3 DNA sequence: TGTGCCAGCACCTCTAGGGGCGGCAGGGCGAATTCACCCCTCCACTTT. Translated: CASTSRGGRANSPLHF.

The CDR3 reads CASSFLAGSSYEQYF. The CDR3 coding sequence is TGTGCCAGCAGTTTCCTAGCGGGCTCCTCCTACGAGCAGTACTTC. The V gene is TRBV6-2 or TRBV6-3, the J gene TRBJ2-7; 8 positions match TRBD2. CDR3 length equals 15 residues. With V trimmed by 4 bases and J by 0 bases, 5 bases remained unmatched. Germline loops: CDR1 MNHEY, CDR2 SVGEGT.

V and J are TRBV4-1 and TRBJ1-1, with D uncertain. Between the trimmed V and J ends, which lost 4 bases and 3 bases, there was a span of 12 bases. Germline V gene sequence: CDR1 MGHRA, CDR2 YSYEKL. This CDR3 has 14 amino acids. CDR3 loop: CASSRWPKDTEAFF. The CDR3 DNA sequence: TGCGCCAGCAGCCGCTGGCCGAAGGACACTGAAGCTTTCTTT.

The chain combines TRBV12-3 or TRBV12-4 with TRBJ2-5; D is perhaps TRBD1 or TRBD2 (5 bases each). There are 15 residues in the CDR3. V was trimmed by 5 bases and J by 3 bases, leaving 16 bases between them. This CDR3 is CASSKGTRAEETQYF. The CDR3 nucleotides are TGTGCCAGCAGTAAAGGGACCCGGGCCGAAGAGACCCAGTACTTC.

This clonotype was observed a handful of times. The chain recombines TRBV25-1 with TRBJ1-1, with unresolved D. V dropped 2 bases and J dropped 10 bases, with 20 bases sitting between them. The CDR3 consists of 15 residues. The germline V gene encodes CDR1 MGHDK and CDR2 SYGVNS. This CDR3 reads CASSEIRGRSSSAFF. In DNA, the CDR3 is TGTGCCAGCAGTGAAATCCGGGGTAGGTCCTCTTCAGCTTTCTTT.

This clonotype was picked up many times. The gene calls are TRBV7-9 and TRBJ1-4, with D uncertain. The CDR3 loop spans 14 amino acids. Trimming removed 5 bases from V and 8 bases from J, with 15 bases in between. From germline, CDR1 is SEHNR and CDR2 FQNEAQ (reference sequence). In nucleotides, the CDR3 is TGTGCCAGCAGCCCAACGGGGAGGAGGGAAAAACTGTTTTTT. This encodes CASSPTGRREKLFF.

The chain combines TRBV4-3 with TRBJ1-2, with TRBD1 matching over 8 bases. After removal of 2 bases from V and 0 bases from J, the junction contained 8 bases not matched to a gene. This CDR3 spans 17 amino acids. Germline CDR1 reads LGHNA; CDR2 reads YSLEER. The CDR3 coding sequence is TGCGCCAGCAGCCAAAAGGGGGTACAGGGGGCTAACTATGGCTACACCTTC. This translates into CASSQKGVQGANYGYTF.